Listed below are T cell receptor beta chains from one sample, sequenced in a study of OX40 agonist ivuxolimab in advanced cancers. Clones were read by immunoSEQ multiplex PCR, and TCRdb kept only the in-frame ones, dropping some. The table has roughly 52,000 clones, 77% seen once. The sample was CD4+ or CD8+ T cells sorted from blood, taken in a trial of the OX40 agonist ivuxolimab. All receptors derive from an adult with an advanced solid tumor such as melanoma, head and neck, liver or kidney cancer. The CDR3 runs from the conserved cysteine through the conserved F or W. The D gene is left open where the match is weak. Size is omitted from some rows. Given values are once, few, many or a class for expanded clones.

cdr3_aa: CASSLSRQNTGELFF
cdr3_nt: TGCGCCAGCAGCTTGAGTCGGCAGAACACCGGGGAGCTGTTTTTT
clone_size: NA
v_call: TRBV5-1
j_call: TRBJ2-2
d_call: NA

cdr3_aa: CASSEIAGAGGAFF
cdr3_nt: TGTGCCAGCAGTGAAATAGCGGGGGCGGGCGGAGCTTTCTTT
clone_size: NA
v_call: TRBV6-1
j_call: TRBJ1-1
d_call: NA

cdr3_aa: CASSKLGPGSYGYTF
cdr3_nt: TGTGCCAGCAGCAAACTTGGCCCAGGGAGCTATGGCTACACCTTC
clone_size: NA
v_call: TRBV21-1
j_call: TRBJ1-2
d_call: NA

cdr3_aa: CATSRDSGASGRRETQYF
cdr3_nt: TGTGCCACCAGCAGAGATTCGGGGGCTAGCGGGAGGAGAGAGACCCAGTACTTC
clone_size: NA
v_call: TRBV15
j_call: TRBJ2-5
d_call: TRBD2

cdr3_aa: CASSVRDGGTYGYTF
cdr3_nt: TGTGCCAGCAGCGTCCGGGACGGAGGGACCTATGGCTACACCTTC
clone_size: NA
v_call: TRBV7-9
j_call: TRBJ1-2
d_call: NA

cdr3_aa: CASSLGAQGNSPLHF
cdr3_nt: TGTGCCAGCAGCTTAGGGGCTCAGGGGAATTCACCCCTCCACTTT
clone_size: NA
v_call: TRBV7-2
j_call: TRBJ1-6
d_call: NA

cdr3_aa: CAIRGGLLGPDTQYF
cdr3_nt: TGTGCCATCAGGGGGGGACTTTTAGGACCAGATACGCAGTATTTT
clone_size: NA
v_call: TRBV10-3
j_call: TRBJ2-3
d_call: NA

cdr3_aa: CASSIVIAGGQETQYF
cdr3_nt: TGTGCCAGTAGTATAGTCATAGCGGGAGGGCAAGAGACCCAGTACTTC
clone_size: NA
v_call: TRBV19
j_call: TRBJ2-5
d_call: TRBD2

cdr3_aa: CASSIGRVNTEAFF
cdr3_nt: TGTGCCAGTAGTATAGGAAGGGTGAACACTGAAGCTTTCTTT
clone_size: NA
v_call: TRBV19
j_call: TRBJ1-1
d_call: NA

cdr3_aa: CASSVAGSSYNEQFF
cdr3_nt: TGTGCCAGCAGTGTTGCGGGGAGCTCCTACAATGAGCAGTTCTTC
clone_size: NA
v_call: TRBV2
j_call: TRBJ2-1
d_call: NA

cdr3_aa: CASGGVPDTQYF
cdr3_nt: TGTGCCAGTGGGGGGGTCCCAGATACGCAGTATTTT
clone_size: once
v_call: TRBV9
j_call: TRBJ2-3
d_call: TRBD2

cdr3_aa: CASTPQSSNQPQHF
cdr3_nt: TGTGCCAGTACCCCTCAAAGCAGCAATCAGCCCCAGCATTTT
clone_size: NA
v_call: TRBV19
j_call: TRBJ1-5
d_call: NA

cdr3_aa: CASSGQGSTEAFF
cdr3_nt: TGTGCCAGCAGCGGACAGGGGAGCACTGAAGCTTTCTTT
clone_size: once
v_call: TRBV5-4
j_call: TRBJ1-1
d_call: TRBD1

cdr3_aa: CASSFPQGEHTGELFF
cdr3_nt: TGTGCCAGCAGTTTCCCCCAGGGTGAACACACCGGGGAGCTGTTTTTT
clone_size: once
v_call: TRBV27
j_call: TRBJ2-2
d_call: NA

cdr3_aa: CASRPGGFPYNEQFF
cdr3_nt: TGTGCCAGCCGCCCCGGGGGTTTTCCCTACAATGAGCAGTTCTTC
clone_size: NA
v_call: TRBV25-1
j_call: TRBJ2-1
d_call: NA

cdr3_aa: CASSRQGAGGYTF
cdr3_nt: TGTGCCAGCAGTCGCCAGGGGGCGGGGGGCTACACCTTC
clone_size: NA
v_call: TRBV28
j_call: TRBJ1-2
d_call: TRBD1

cdr3_aa: CASSAGGQGGTPLHF
cdr3_nt: TGTGCCAGCAGCGCCGGGGGACAGGGAGGTACACCCCTCCACTTT
clone_size: NA
v_call: TRBV9
j_call: TRBJ1-6
d_call: TRBD1

cdr3_aa: CASSFDREGGGYTF
cdr3_nt: TGTGCCAGCAGCTTTGACAGGGAAGGAGGTGGCTACACCTTC
clone_size: few
v_call: TRBV11-2
j_call: TRBJ1-2
d_call: TRBD1

cdr3_aa: CASSPRNRGVYNEQFF
cdr3_nt: TGTGCCAGCAGCCCCCGAAACCGGGGGGTCTACAATGAGCAGTTCTTC
clone_size: NA
v_call: TRBV14
j_call: TRBJ2-1
d_call: TRBD2

cdr3_aa: CASSLSGGSYNEQFF
cdr3_nt: TGTGCCAGCTCGCTTAGCGGGGGCTCCTACAATGAGCAGTTCTTC
clone_size: NA
v_call: TRBV18
j_call: TRBJ2-1
d_call: TRBD2

cdr3_aa: CASSKNTGGVGKLFF
cdr3_nt: TGCGCCAGCAGCAAGAACACAGGGGGAGTTGGAAAACTGTTTTTT
clone_size: NA
v_call: TRBV4-1
j_call: TRBJ1-4
d_call: TRBD1

cdr3_aa: CASSADLHSGANVLTF
cdr3_nt: TGTGCCAGCAGTGCCGACCTTCACTCTGGGGCCAACGTCCTGACTTTC
clone_size: NA
v_call: TRBV6-1
j_call: TRBJ2-6
d_call: NA

cdr3_aa: CSVSPGQGSYEQYF
cdr3_nt: TGCAGCGTTAGCCCCGGACAGGGAAGCTACGAGCAGTACTTC
clone_size: NA
v_call: TRBV29-1
j_call: TRBJ2-7
d_call: TRBD1

cdr3_aa: CASSYGGSNTEAFF
cdr3_nt: TGTGCCAGCAGTTACGGGGGCAGCAACACTGAAGCTTTCTTT
clone_size: NA
v_call: TRBV6-6
j_call: TRBJ1-1
d_call: NA

cdr3_aa: CASSLYSGRRAFF
cdr3_nt: TGTGCCAGCAGTTTATACTCCGGGCGTAGGGCTTTCTTT
clone_size: NA
v_call: TRBV27
j_call: TRBJ1-1
d_call: NA

cdr3_aa: CASSFSGGPGTDTQYF
cdr3_nt: TGTGCCAGCAGTTTCAGCGGGGGGCCGGGCACAGATACGCAGTATTTT
clone_size: NA
v_call: TRBV7-2
j_call: TRBJ2-3
d_call: TRBD2

cdr3_aa: CASRLAEAYNEQFF
cdr3_nt: TGTGCCAGCAGGCTAGCGGAAGCATACAATGAGCAGTTCTTC
clone_size: NA
v_call: TRBV5-4
j_call: TRBJ2-1
d_call: TRBD2

cdr3_aa: CASSPSYGYTF
cdr3_nt: TGTGCCAGTAGTCCCAGTTATGGCTACACCTTC
clone_size: once
v_call: TRBV19
j_call: TRBJ1-2
d_call: NA

cdr3_aa: CASSEADGRADQTTDTQYF
cdr3_nt: TGTGCCAGCAGTGAAGCGGACGGGAGGGCCGATCAGACCACAGATACGCAGTATTTT
clone_size: once
v_call: TRBV2
j_call: TRBJ2-3
d_call: TRBD2

cdr3_aa: CASSWGTGGEELFF
cdr3_nt: TGCGCCAGCAGCTGGGGGACAGGGGGCGAGGAGCTGTTTTTT
clone_size: NA
v_call: TRBV5-1
j_call: TRBJ2-2
d_call: TRBD1

cdr3_aa: CAVSVGRGDEQFF
cdr3_nt: TGTGCCGTCAGTGTGGGCAGGGGGGATGAGCAGTTCTTC
clone_size: NA
v_call: TRBV10-3
j_call: TRBJ2-1
d_call: NA

cdr3_aa: CASSLLGENTEAFF
cdr3_nt: TGCGCCAGCAGCTTGTTGGGAGAGAACACTGAAGCTTTCTTT
clone_size: NA
v_call: TRBV5-1
j_call: TRBJ1-1
d_call: NA

cdr3_aa: CASSVGQAGGSPYEQYF
cdr3_nt: TGTGCCAGCAGTGTCGGGCAAGCAGGGGGCTCCCCCTACGAGCAGTACTTC
clone_size: NA
v_call: TRBV2
j_call: TRBJ2-7
d_call: TRBD1

cdr3_aa: CASSQGTGDLNTEAFF
cdr3_nt: TGTGCCAGCTCCCAGGGGACAGGGGACCTGAACACTGAAGCTTTCTTT
clone_size: once
v_call: TRBV18
j_call: TRBJ1-1
d_call: TRBD1

cdr3_aa: CASSPDRQGNGYTF
cdr3_nt: TGTGCCAGTAGTCCCGATCGACAGGGGAATGGCTACACCTTC
clone_size: few
v_call: TRBV19
j_call: TRBJ1-2
d_call: TRBD1

cdr3_aa: CASSSTGTDYGYTF
cdr3_nt: TGTGCCAGCAGCTCTACCGGGACGGATTATGGCTACACCTTC
clone_size: NA
v_call: TRBV11-2
j_call: TRBJ1-2
d_call: NA

cdr3_aa: CASSPPNPENTEAFF
cdr3_nt: TGTGCCAGCTCACCACCTAACCCGGAGAACACTGAAGCTTTCTTT
clone_size: once
v_call: TRBV18
j_call: TRBJ1-1
d_call: NA

cdr3_aa: CASSRQGGSVSSYNEQFF
cdr3_nt: TGTGCCAGCAGCCGACAGGGGGGGTCTGTCAGCTCCTACAATGAGCAGTTCTTC
clone_size: NA
v_call: TRBV7-2
j_call: TRBJ2-1
d_call: TRBD1

cdr3_aa: CASRKGRDSTYEQYF
cdr3_nt: TGTGCCAGCAGGAAGGGGCGGGACAGCACCTACGAGCAGTACTTC
clone_size: NA
v_call: TRBV2
j_call: TRBJ2-7
d_call: NA

cdr3_aa: CASSHQAGPFETQYF
cdr3_nt: TGTGCCAGCAGCCACCAGGCGGGCCCCTTTGAGACCCAGTACTTC
clone_size: few
v_call: TRBV7-2
j_call: TRBJ2-5
d_call: NA

cdr3_aa: CASRRTSGGTSTDTQYF
cdr3_nt: TGTGCCAGCAGGCGGACTAGCGGGGGGACTAGCACAGATACGCAGTATTTT
clone_size: NA
v_call: TRBV6-4
j_call: TRBJ2-3
d_call: TRBD2

cdr3_aa: CASSQSGLAGDPPSNEQFF
cdr3_nt: TGCGCCAGCAGTCAATCGGGGCTAGCGGGGGACCCCCCTTCCAATGAGCAGTTCTTC
clone_size: NA
v_call: TRBV23-1
j_call: TRBJ2-1
d_call: TRBD2

cdr3_aa: CASRGSDSNQPQHF
cdr3_nt: TGTGCCAGCAGGGGGTCCGATAGCAATCAGCCCCAGCATTTT
clone_size: few
v_call: TRBV6-1
j_call: TRBJ1-5
d_call: NA

cdr3_aa: CASKGGRGYTF
cdr3_nt: TGCGCCAGCAAGGGGGGGCGAGGCTACACCTTC
clone_size: NA
v_call: TRBV5-1
j_call: TRBJ1-2
d_call: NA

cdr3_aa: CASSFPDRGHGYTF
cdr3_nt: TGTGCCAGCAGTTTCCCGGACAGGGGACATGGCTACACCTTC
clone_size: NA
v_call: TRBV28
j_call: TRBJ1-2
d_call: TRBD1

cdr3_aa: CASSFGTGIYGYTF
cdr3_nt: TGTGCCAGCAGCTTCGGGACAGGGATATATGGCTACACCTTC
clone_size: NA
v_call: TRBV7-9
j_call: TRBJ1-2
d_call: TRBD1

cdr3_aa: CASSFTRDTEAFF
cdr3_nt: TGTGCCAGCAGCTTCACAAGAGACACTGAAGCTTTCTTT
clone_size: many
v_call: TRBV7-3
j_call: TRBJ1-1
d_call: NA

cdr3_aa: CASSVGGGRTDTQYF
cdr3_nt: TGTGCCAGCAGCGTAGGGGGGGGCCGCACAGATACGCAGTATTTT
clone_size: once
v_call: TRBV9
j_call: TRBJ2-3
d_call: NA

cdr3_aa: CASVDRVNKETQYF
cdr3_nt: TGTGCCAGTGTAGACAGGGTGAATAAGGAGACCCAGTACTTC
clone_size: NA
v_call: TRBV6-6
j_call: TRBJ2-5
d_call: TRBD1

cdr3_aa: CAWKTSDRKGQPQHF
cdr3_nt: TGTGCCTGGAAGACCTCAGACAGGAAAGGTCAGCCCCAGCATTTT
clone_size: NA
v_call: TRBV30
j_call: TRBJ1-5
d_call: NA

cdr3_aa: CASSDFGTGVGNQPQHF
cdr3_nt: TGTGCCAGCAGCGACTTCGGGACAGGGGTAGGCAATCAGCCCCAGCATTTT
clone_size: NA
v_call: TRBV25-1
j_call: TRBJ1-5
d_call: TRBD1

cdr3_aa: CASSLSAGQGSNQPQHF
cdr3_nt: TGTGCCAGCAGTTTATCCGCCGGACAGGGTAGCAATCAGCCCCAGCATTTT
clone_size: NA
v_call: TRBV2
j_call: TRBJ1-5
d_call: TRBD1

cdr3_aa: CASSLLGGGNGDTQYF
cdr3_nt: TGTGCCAGCAGCTTATTGGGCGGGGGGAATGGAGATACGCAGTATTTT
clone_size: NA
v_call: TRBV7-2
j_call: TRBJ2-3
d_call: TRBD2

cdr3_aa: CASSLLGQGVMNTEAFF
cdr3_nt: TGTGCCAGCAGCTTACTGGGACAGGGGGTAATGAACACTGAAGCTTTCTTT
clone_size: NA
v_call: TRBV27
j_call: TRBJ1-1
d_call: TRBD1

cdr3_aa: CASSDGQGMTDTQYF
cdr3_nt: TGCGCCAGCAGTGACGGGCAGGGTATGACAGATACGCAGTATTTT
clone_size: NA
v_call: TRBV10-1
j_call: TRBJ2-3
d_call: NA